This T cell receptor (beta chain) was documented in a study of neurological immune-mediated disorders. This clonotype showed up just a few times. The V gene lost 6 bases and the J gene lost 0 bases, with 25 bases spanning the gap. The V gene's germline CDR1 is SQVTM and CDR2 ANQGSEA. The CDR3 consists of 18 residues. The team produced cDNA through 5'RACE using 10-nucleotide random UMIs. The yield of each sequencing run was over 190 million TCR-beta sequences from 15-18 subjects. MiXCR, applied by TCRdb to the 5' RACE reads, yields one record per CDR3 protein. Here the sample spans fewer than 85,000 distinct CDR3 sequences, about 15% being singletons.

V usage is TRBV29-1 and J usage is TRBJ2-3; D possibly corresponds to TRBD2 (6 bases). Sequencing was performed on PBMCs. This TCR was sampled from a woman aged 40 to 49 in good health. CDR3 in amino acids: CSVWAVADLTLSTDTQYF. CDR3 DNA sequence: TGCAGCGTGTGGGCGGTAGCGGACCTAACTCTTAGCACAGATACGCAGTATTTT.